These 17 T cell receptor beta chains were all obtained from the same sample, sequenced in a study of immune evolution from preneoplasia to lung adenocarcinoma. The protocol was immunoSEQ multiplex PCR, while the TCRdb copy is restricted to in-frame clones and leaves out a portion. The table includes 8,500 to 10,000 clones, 75% to 85% detected once. Material: FFPE lung adenocarcinoma in situ tissue. The receptors derive from a person at least 80 years old with lung adenocarcinoma.

The V and J genes are TRBV19 and TRBJ1-2, with D perhaps TRBD1 (6 bases). The germline V gene encodes CDR1 LNHDA and CDR2 SQIVND (reference sequence). This CDR3 spans 13 amino acids. Between the trimmed V and J ends, which lost 9 bases and 4 bases, there was a span of 15 bases. CDR3 sequence reads: CASRTATGYGYTF. CDR3 in DNA: TGTGCCAGCAGGACAGCTACCGGCTATGGCTACACCTTC.

The chain employs TRBV6-5 and TRBJ2-3, with 7 bases lining up with TRBD1. The germline CDR1 and CDR2 sequences are MNHEY and SVGAGI. Trimming cost V 5 bases and J 4 bases; bases outside gene matches: 6. The CDR3 is 14 residues long. DNA of the CDR3: TGTGCCAGCAGTCTCGAGCAGGGGGCAGATACGCAGTATTTT. Its protein product is CASSLEQGADTQYF.

This chain connects TRBV18 to TRBJ2-7, with a possible D match to TRBD1 (6 bases). CDR1 and CDR2 (germline): KGHSH, LQKENI. CDR3 size: 13 residues. V lost 2 bases, J lost 5 bases, and 10 bases lay in between. The DNA for the CDR3 is TGTGCCAGCTCACCATTGACAGGCGACGAGCAGTACTTC. Its protein is CASSPLTGDEQYF.

Only a few counts were recorded for this clone. The rearrangement joins TRBV29-1 to TRBJ2-5, with 8 bases aligning to TRBD2. The V gene's germline CDR1 is SQVTM and CDR2 ANQGSEA. This CDR3 is built from 13 residues. The junction had 6 bases not matched to a gene; V was cut back by 5 bases and J by 4 bases. The CDR3 is CSVHTSGVETQYF. The CDR3 nucleotides are TGCAGCGTTCATACTAGCGGCGTAGAGACCCAGTACTTC.

V gene TRBV2 combines with J gene TRBJ1-5; 7 bases are shared with TRBD1. V lost 5 bases to trimming and J lost 0 bases; unmatched junction nucleotides: 4. Germline V gives CDR1 SNHLY, CDR2 FYNNEI. The CDR3 has 15 amino acids. CDR3 bases: TGTGCCAGCAGTTACCGGGACAGTAGCAATCAGCCCCAGCATTTT. It is translated as CASSYRDSSNQPQHF.

This chain joins TRBV13 and TRBJ1-3; D remains ambiguous. This CDR3 has 12 amino acids. Germline assignment: CDR1 PRHDT and CDR2 FYEKMQ (reference sequence). Trimming removed 4 bases from V and 2 bases from J, with 3 bases in between. CDR3 region: CASSSTGNTIYF. As DNA, the CDR3 is TGTGCCAGCAGCTCGACTGGAAACACCATATATTTT.

This sequence joins TRBV28 and TRBJ2-1, with D tentatively TRBD1 (7 bases). Germline CDR1 MDHEN, CDR2 SYDVKM. The CDR3 contains 18 residues. Deletions cut 4 bases from V and 3 bases from J, with 22 bases between. Here the CDR3 reads CASSSPHGGRGDYNEQFF. The CDR3 DNA follows: TGTGCCAGCAGTTCCCCCCACGGCGGCAGGGGGGACTACAATGAGCAGTTCTTC.

As concerns this clone: Germline is not matched at one junction end, which may reflect a read error. This chain connects TRBV7-9 to TRBJ2-1, with D uncertain. CDR1 SEHNR and CDR2 FQNEAQ come from the germline V gene (reference sequence). The CDR3 is made up of 14 amino acids. The CDR3 here is CASTLSSSYNEQFF. In DNA form, the CDR3 reads TGTGCCAGCACCTTATCAAGCTCCTACAATGAGCAGTTCTTC. Full variable domain (outside the CDR3, taken from reference TRBV7-9 and TRBJ2-1): DTGVSQNPRHKITKRGQNVTFRCDPISEHNRLYWYRQTLGQGPEFLTYFQNEAQLEKSRLLSDRFSAERPKGSFSTLEIQRTEQGDSAMYLCASTLSSSYNEQFFGPGTRLTVL.

This clone has more than one count but fewer than ten. The V call is TRBV2, the J call TRBJ1-3, with D possibly TRBD1 on 5 matching bases. V lost 3 bases, J lost 4 bases, and 10 bases lay in between. CDR3 size: 14 residues. Germline values: CDR1 SNHLY, CDR2 FYNNEI. The CDR3 DNA follows: TGTGCCAGCAGTGACAGGGCGATAGGAAACACCATATATTTT. This sequence encodes CASSDRAIGNTIYF.

The chain carries TRBV19 and TRBJ1-1; 8 positions agree with TRBD1. Germline V gives CDR1 LNHDA, CDR2 SQIVND (reference sequence). V lost 2 bases to trimming and J lost 10 bases; unmatched junction nucleotides: 3. The CDR3 has 12 residues. The CDR3 loop reads CASSILQGGAFF. CDR3 DNA sequence: TGTGCCAGTAGTATACTACAGGGGGGAGCTTTCTTT. Using reference TRBV19 and TRBJ1-1 for the parts outside the CDR3, the full variable domain is DGGITQSPKYLFRKEGQNVTLSCEQNLNHDAMYWYRQDPGQGLRLIYYSQIVNDFQKGDIAEGYSVSREKKESFPLTVTSAQKNPTAFYLCASSILQGGAFFGQGTRLTVV.

The chain carries TRBV5-4 and TRBJ2-7; 9 bases line up with TRBD2. With V trimmed by 4 bases and J by 2 bases, 10 bases remained unmatched. From germline, CDR1 is SGHNT and CDR2 YYREEE (reference sequence). CDR3 size: 16 residues. For the CDR3, the DNA is TGTGCCAGCAGCCCAGGGGGGGCTAGCGGGACCTACGAGCAGTACTTC. This encodes CASSPGGASGTYEQYF.

The chain uses TRBV12-5 and TRBJ2-5; 14 nucleotides match TRBD2. Germline V gene lookup returns CDR1 LGHNT and CDR2 FRNRAP. The CDR3 totals 16 residues. The ends lost 1 base at V and 4 bases at J; junction bases unmatched: 2. In DNA, the CDR3 is TGTGCTAGTGGTTTGGGGGGACTAGCGGGGGTAGAGACCCAGTACTTC. It yields the protein CASGLGGLAGVETQYF.

The chain carries TRBV25-1 and TRBJ1-5, with D perhaps matching TRBD1 (5 bases). This CDR3 region has 15 residues. The germline V and J ends were trimmed by 3 bases and 4 bases, with 13 bases remaining between them. Germline loops: CDR1 MGHDK, CDR2 SYGVNS. The DNA for the CDR3 is TGTGCCAGCAGTGAGGCCTGGGACGAGAATCAGCCCCAGCATTTT. The encoded protein is CASSEAWDENQPQHF.

The chain couples TRBV5-6 to TRBJ2-6; weak D call: TRBD1 (5 bases). V lost 2 bases and J 2 bases, leaving 5 bases between the germline ends. CDR1 and CDR2 (germline): SGHDT, YYEEEE. The CDR3 spans 14 residues. DNA of the CDR3: TGTGCCAGCAGCTTAGGGGCTGGGGCCAACGTCCTGACTTTC. It codes for CASSLGAGANVLTF.

The J gene is TRBJ1-6, the V gene TRBV7-3; D ambiguous. The CDR3 extends over 11 amino acids. The V and J ends lost 1 base and 15 bases respectively, with 7 bases between them. CDR1 and CDR2 from the germline V gene are SGHTA and FQGTGA. The CDR3 protein is CASSLSNLLHF. CDR3 DNA sequence: TGTGCCAGCAGCTTAAGCAACCTCCTCCACTTT.

V gene TRBV9 combines with J gene TRBJ2-5, with D perhaps matching TRBD2 (7 bases). V was shortened by 0 bases and J by 5 bases, with 17 bases between the two germline ends. CDR1 and CDR2 (germline): SGDLS, YYNGEE. There are 16 residues in the CDR3. CDR3 sequence reads: CASSVGGGYPGETQYF. The CDR3 DNA is TGTGCCAGCAGCGTAGGGGGGGGCTACCCGGGGGAGACCCAGTACTTC.

The chain recombines TRBV7-6 with TRBJ2-3, with a tentative D call TRBD1 (6 bases). The germline CDR1 and CDR2 sequences are SGHVS and FNYEAQ. The V end was cut by 1 base, the J end by 2 bases, with 10 bases between. CDR3 length: 15 amino acids. The CDR3 loop reads CASSLVGDNTDTQYF. Here the CDR3 DNA reads TGTGCCAGCAGCTTAGTGGGGGACAACACAGATACGCAGTATTTT.